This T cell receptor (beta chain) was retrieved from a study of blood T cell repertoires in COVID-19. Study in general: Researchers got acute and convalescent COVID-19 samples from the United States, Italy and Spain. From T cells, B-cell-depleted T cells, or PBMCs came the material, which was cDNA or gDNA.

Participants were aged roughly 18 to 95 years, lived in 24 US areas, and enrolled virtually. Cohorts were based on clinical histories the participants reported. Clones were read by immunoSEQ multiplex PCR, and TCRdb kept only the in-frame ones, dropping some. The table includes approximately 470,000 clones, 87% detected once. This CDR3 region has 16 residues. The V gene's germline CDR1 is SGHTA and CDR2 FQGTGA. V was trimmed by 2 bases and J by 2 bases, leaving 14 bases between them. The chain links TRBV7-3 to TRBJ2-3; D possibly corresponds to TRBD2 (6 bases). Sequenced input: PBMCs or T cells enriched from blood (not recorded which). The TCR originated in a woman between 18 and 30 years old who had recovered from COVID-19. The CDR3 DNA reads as TGTGCCAGCAGCTTATGGGGGGATTCTGTCACAGATACGCAGTATTTT. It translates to CASSLWGDSVTDTQYF.